Included here is one TCR beta chain sequence, with context. This clone has more than one count but fewer than ten. Its antigen has not been determined. No qualities accompany the bases; no much larger clone lies one base away. These data come from a study of blood T cell repertoires in COVID-19 (dated by TCRdb to 2020 to 2021). Study-level background: Samples from collaborators originated in the United States, Italy and Spain and spanned both the acute and convalescent phases of COVID-19. Where available, HLA class I and class II types were taken from metadata supplied by the sample provider and were not determined by assay-based typing. Nearly every sample came with metadata listing a de-identified subject ID, COVID-19 status, age in years and sex. The repertoires were released in a freely available public database meant as a resource for research on the immune response to SARS-CoV-2. Samples came from the ongoing ImmuneRACE study (first 160 participants) plus 1,254 subjects from 6 global collaborators. Deeply sampled blood TCRbeta repertoires from subjects exposed to, actively infected with, or recovered from COVID-19 were included in the dataset. The prospective study material was composed of cDNA or gDNA derived from T cells, B-cell-depleted T cells, or PBMCs. Overall study outcomes, separate from this receptor: How much clinical and demographic metadata was included differed by source and by participant, and the metadata was provided uncurated.

Whole blood was collected in K2EDTA tubes by collaborating institutions according to the institutions' own protocols. For TCRbeta analysis, collaborators shipped samples as frozen whole blood, isolated PBMCs, or DNA extracted from either of those sample types. TCRbeta CDR3 regions were amplified from genomic DNA using the immunoSEQ Assay, a bias-controlled multiplex PCR. The published analysis was carried out like this. The number of nucleated cells in each sample was estimated from the amplification of reference gene primers within the assay. To quantify the absolute abundance of each unique TCRbeta CDR3 rearrangement, sequence reads were collapsed and filtered. For each sample, productive Simpson clonality was calculated as the square root of Simpson's diversity index over productive rearrangements. TCRdb took over this immuneACCESS table, retaining in-frame rearrangements with V and J assigned. Such tables are incomplete; in checked studies, under half of the missing clones stem from an unresolved V gene, and the remainder is unexplained. Clone size and V and J calls were adopted from that table, with D and trimming inferred from the DNA. Here the sample has roughly 80,000 clones; over 70% occur a single time. The ten largest make up 5.8% of the sample.

Germline trimming amounts to 4 bases on V and 0 bases on J, with 10 as the count of junction bases outside the gene matches. The germline V gene sets CDR1 to SGHTA and CDR2 to FQGNSA. The CDR3 measures 19 amino acids from cysteine to phenylalanine. Solely the CDR3 DNA is kept, with 57 bases framed from the first base. Here the chain combines TRBV7-2 and TRBJ2-2, with TRBD2 identical over 11 junction bases. Sequencing was performed on peripheral blood. The origin of this receptor is a man over 45 with active COVID-19. The CDR3 is CASSSQGLAGGSNTGELFF. The bases read TGTGCCAGCAGCTCCCAAGGGCTAGCGGGAGGCTCGAACACCGGGGAGCTGTTTTTT.